The rows below give T cell receptor beta chains drawn from one sample of a study of cytomegalovirus exposure and HLA in healthy donors. Profiling relied on immunoSEQ multiplex PCR, and the TCRdb table lists in-frame clones only, not all of them. The table records approximately 120,000 clones, approximately 70% of them present only once. Input material: PBMCs. These receptors came from a woman between 65 and 79 years old in good health and CMV-seropositive. Both conserved end residues are part of each CDR3. Fields, in order: J gene, V gene, clone size, D gene, CDR3 protein, CDR3 DNA. D genes are given only for firm matches. Rows may omit the clone size; those that give it use once, few, many or a size class.

>TRBJ1-3|TRBV30|few|.
CAWAGANGNTIYF
TGTGCCTGGGCAGGGGCGAATGGAAACACCATATATTTT
>TRBJ1-6|TRBV30|.|TRBD1
CAWSRQGQNSPLHF
TGTGCCTGGAGCAGACAGGGTCAAAATTCACCCCTCCACTTT
>TRBJ2-7|TRBV19|.|.
CASSILLGGGVYEQYF
TGTGCCAGTAGTATACTTTTAGGAGGGGGCGTTTACGAGCAGTACTTC
>TRBJ2-7|TRBV7-2|.|.
CASSLYSEQYF
TGTGCCAGCAGCTTATATTCCGAGCAGTACTTC
>TRBJ2-1|TRBV30|.|.
CAWEAGAYNEQFF
TGTGCCTGGGAGGCCGGGGCCTACAATGAGCAGTTCTTC
>TRBJ2-7|TRBV7-2|.|.
CASRLASGQNSYEQYF
TGTGCCAGCAGGCTGGCTTCGGGACAAAACTCCTACGAGCAGTACTTC
>TRBJ1-1|TRBV13|.|.
CASILITQGAGAFF
TGTGCCAGCATCTTAATCACGCAGGGTGCAGGAGCTTTCTTT
>TRBJ2-5|TRBV6-1|.|TRBD2
CASRRLAGYQETQYF
TGTGCCAGCAGGAGACTAGCGGGGTACCAAGAGACCCAGTACTTC
>TRBJ2-2|TRBV7-8|.|TRBD1
CASSLVPPGQAPGELFF
TGTGCCAGCAGCTTAGTTCCCCCGGGACAGGCACCCGGGGAGCTGTTTTTT
>TRBJ2-5|TRBV7-2|once|TRBD2
CASSSLGGALETQYF
TGTGCCAGCAGCTCACTCGGGGGGGCCCTAGAGACCCAGTACTTC
>TRBJ1-2|TRBV6-6|.|.
CASSFSTEPTNYGYTF
TGTGCCAGCAGTTTTTCGACTGAACCTACTAACTATGGCTACACCTTC
>TRBJ1-2|TRBV11-2|.|TRBD1
CASSPQGAGYTF
TGTGCCAGCAGCCCACAGGGGGCAGGCTACACCTTC
>TRBJ2-5|TRBV7-2|few|TRBD2
CASSLASGGVWGTQYF
TGTGCCAGCAGCTTAGCTAGCGGGGGGGTGTGGGGGACCCAGTACTTC
>TRBJ2-7|TRBV7-9|.|TRBD1
CASSLDGTASYEQYF
TGTGCCAGCAGCTTAGATGGGACAGCCTCGTACGAGCAGTACTTC
>TRBJ2-1|TRBV5-1|few|TRBD2
CASSPYLSGSGEQFF
TGCGCCAGCAGCCCTTACCTTAGCGGGTCCGGAGAGCAGTTCTTC
>TRBJ1-2|TRBV30|.|.
CAWRELRDNNYGYTF
TGTGCCTGGAGAGAGCTCCGGGACAATAACTATGGCTACACCTTC
>TRBJ1-1|TRBV7-9|.|.
CASSPGAGRVTEAFF
TGTGCCAGCAGCCCAGGTGCGGGGCGGGTCACTGAAGCTTTCTTT
>TRBJ1-5|TRBV4-2|.|.
CASSQDRQPNQPQHF
TGTGCCAGCAGCCAAGATAGACAGCCTAATCAGCCCCAGCATTTT
>TRBJ1-1|TRBV4-3|.|.
CASSRGGLNTEAFF
TGCGCCAGCAGCAGGGGAGGGTTGAACACTGAAGCTTTCTTT
>TRBJ2-7|TRBV6-6|.|TRBD1
CASSRGTGFYEQYF
TGTGCCAGCAGTCGGGGGACAGGGTTTTACGAGCAGTACTTC
>TRBJ2-1|TRBV4-2|few|TRBD2
CASSQGGGAYNEQFF
TGTGCCAGCAGCCAAGGCGGGGGGGCCTACAATGAGCAGTTCTTC
>TRBJ1-2|TRBV30|.|TRBD1
CAWSVDRGLWTF
TGTGCCTGGAGTGTGGACAGGGGCCTGTGGACCTTC
>TRBJ2-7|TRBV7-9|.|TRBD2
CASSSAGGPSGEQYF
TGTGCCAGCAGCTCGGCGGGGGGACCTTCGGGGGAGCAGTACTTC
>TRBJ1-2|TRBV6-5|.|TRBD1
CASRGQGGNYGYTF
TGTGCCAGCAGGGGACAGGGAGGAAACTATGGCTACACCTTC
>TRBJ2-7|TRBV7-9|.|.
CASNYGGLEQYF
TGTGCCAGCAACTACGGGGGGCTTGAGCAGTACTTC
>TRBJ2-3|TRBV25-1|.|TRBD2
CASSASGGTSTDTQYF
TGTGCCAGCAGTGCTAGCGGGGGGACTAGCACAGATACGCAGTATTTT
>TRBJ1-6|TRBV29-1|.|.
CSAVTGDDSPLHF
TGCAGCGCAGTGACAGGTGATGATTCACCCCTCCACTTT
>TRBJ1-1|TRBV10-3|.|.
CAISERQVNTEAFF
TGTGCCATCAGTGAGCGTCAGGTGAACACTGAAGCTTTCTTT
>TRBJ2-7|TRBV7-9|.|TRBD1
CASSSDRGFRDEQYF
TGTGCCAGCAGCTCGGACAGGGGGTTTCGCGACGAGCAGTACTTC
>TRBJ1-1|TRBV4-1|.|.
CASSLVIGTEAFF
TGCGCCAGCAGCCTCGTAATCGGCACTGAAGCTTTCTTT
>TRBJ2-2|TRBV13|.|TRBD2
CASSLGASGGLNTGELFF
TGTGCCAGCAGCTTAGGTGCTAGCGGGGGGTTGAACACCGGGGAGCTGTTTTTT
>TRBJ1-2|TRBV5-4|few|TRBD1
CASRQGVSVEGYTF
TGTGCCAGCAGGCAGGGGGTTTCCGTCGAAGGCTACACCTTC
>TRBJ1-2|TRBV7-8|few|.
CASRFLWGTDGYTF
TGTGCCAGCAGATTCCTCTGGGGCACGGATGGCTACACCTTC
>TRBJ1-1|TRBV5-1|few|.
CASSLEPGVNTEAFF
TGCGCCAGCAGCTTGGAACCGGGGGTGAACACTGAAGCTTTCTTT